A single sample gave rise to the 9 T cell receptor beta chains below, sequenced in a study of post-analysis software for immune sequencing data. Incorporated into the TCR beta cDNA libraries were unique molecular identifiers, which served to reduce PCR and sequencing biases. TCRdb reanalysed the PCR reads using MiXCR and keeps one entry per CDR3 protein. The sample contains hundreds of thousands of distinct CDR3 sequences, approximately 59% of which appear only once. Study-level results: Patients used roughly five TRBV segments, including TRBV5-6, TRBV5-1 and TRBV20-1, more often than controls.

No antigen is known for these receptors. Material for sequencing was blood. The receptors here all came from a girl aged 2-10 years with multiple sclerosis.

The CDR3 DNA reads TGTGCCAGCAGTGACCGGGACAGGGGCTACAATGAGCAGTTCTTC. Translating gives CASSDRDRGYNEQFF. The rearrangement uses TRBV6-4 and TRBJ2-1, with 10 bases that match TRBD1. The ends lost 2 bases at V and 3 bases at J; junction bases unmatched: 1. Germline V gives CDR1 MRHNA, CDR2 SNTAGT. The CDR3 totals 15 residues.

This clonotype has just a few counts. CDR3 sequence: CASSWQGETQYF. Here the CDR3 DNA reads TGTGCCAGCAGCTGGCAGGGAGAGACCCAGTACTTC. V and J are TRBV7-2 and TRBJ2-5; D perhaps matches TRBD1 (5 bases). This CDR3 has 12 residues. Germline CDR1 is SGHTA and CDR2 is FQGNSA. Trimming pared 4 bases from V and 4 bases from J, leaving 7 bases between.

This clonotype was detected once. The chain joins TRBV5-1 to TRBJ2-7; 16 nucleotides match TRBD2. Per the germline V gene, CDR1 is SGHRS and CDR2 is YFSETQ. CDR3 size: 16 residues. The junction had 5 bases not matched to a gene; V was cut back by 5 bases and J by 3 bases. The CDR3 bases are TGCGCCAGCAGTGAGGGACTAGCGGGAGGGCACTACGAGCAGTACTTC. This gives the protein CASSEGLAGGHYEQYF. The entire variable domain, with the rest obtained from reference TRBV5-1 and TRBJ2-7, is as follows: KAGVTQTPRYLIKTRGQQVTLSCSPISGHRSVSWYQQTPGQGLQFLFEYFSETQRNKGNFPGRFSGRQFSNSRSEMNVSTLELGDSALYLCASSEGLAGGHYEQYFGPGTRLTVT.

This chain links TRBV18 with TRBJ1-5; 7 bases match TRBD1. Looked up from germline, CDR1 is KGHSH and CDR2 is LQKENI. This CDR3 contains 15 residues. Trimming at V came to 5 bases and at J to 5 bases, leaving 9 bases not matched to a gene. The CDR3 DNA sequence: TGTGCCAGCTCATCCTGGGGACAGCCAGATCAGCCCCAGCATTTT. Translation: CASSSWGQPDQPQHF.

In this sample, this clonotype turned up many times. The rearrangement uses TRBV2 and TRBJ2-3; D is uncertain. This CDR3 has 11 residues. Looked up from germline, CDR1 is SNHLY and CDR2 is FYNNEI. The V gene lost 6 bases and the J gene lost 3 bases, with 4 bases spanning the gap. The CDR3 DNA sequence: TGTGCCAGCAGCGAAACAGATACGCAGTATTTT. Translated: CASSETDTQYF.

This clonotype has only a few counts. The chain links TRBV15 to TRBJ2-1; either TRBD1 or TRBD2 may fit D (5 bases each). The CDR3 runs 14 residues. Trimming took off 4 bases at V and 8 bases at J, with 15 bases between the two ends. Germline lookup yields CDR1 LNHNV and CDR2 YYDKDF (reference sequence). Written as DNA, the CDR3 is TGTGCCACCAGCAAAAGTAGCGTGGGGGATGAGCAGTTCTTC. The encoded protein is CATSKSSVGDEQFF.

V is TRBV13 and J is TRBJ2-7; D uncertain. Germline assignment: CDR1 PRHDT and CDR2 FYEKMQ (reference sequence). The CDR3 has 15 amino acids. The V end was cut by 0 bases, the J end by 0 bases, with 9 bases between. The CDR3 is CASSLGEVNSYEQYF. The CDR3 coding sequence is TGTGCCAGCAGCTTAGGGGAAGTCAACTCCTACGAGCAGTACTTC.

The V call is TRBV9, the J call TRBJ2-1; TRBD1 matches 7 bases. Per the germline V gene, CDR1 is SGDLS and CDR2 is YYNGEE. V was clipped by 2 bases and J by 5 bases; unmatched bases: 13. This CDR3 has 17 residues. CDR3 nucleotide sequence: TGTGCCAGCAGCGTCCATACTCCGGGACAGACCGACAATGAGCAGTTCTTC. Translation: CASSVHTPGQTDNEQFF. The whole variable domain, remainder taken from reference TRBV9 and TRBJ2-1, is DSGVTQTPKHLITATGQRVTLRCSPRSGDLSVYWYQQSLDQGLQFLIQYYNGEERAKGNILERFSAQQFPDLHSELNLSSLELGDSALYFCASSVHTPGQTDNEQFFGPGTRLTVL.

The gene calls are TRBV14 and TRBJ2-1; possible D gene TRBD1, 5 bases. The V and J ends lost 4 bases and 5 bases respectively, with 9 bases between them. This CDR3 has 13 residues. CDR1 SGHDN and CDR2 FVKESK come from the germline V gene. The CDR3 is CASSRQLNNEQFF. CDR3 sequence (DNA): TGTGCCAGCAGCCGACAGCTAAACAATGAGCAGTTCTTC.